These T cell receptor beta chains were read from a single sample in a study of T cell responses to AZD1222 COVID-19 vaccine. Using immunoSEQ multiplex PCR, the repertoire was profiled, and TCRdb retains in-frame clones only, with some absent. The sample contains around 140,000 clones, around 93% of which appear only once. This material consisted of peripheral blood, taken 28 days after the second AZD1222 dose. Receptors were obtained from an adult who received the AZD1222 COVID-19 vaccine. CDR3s include the opening cysteine and the closing phenylalanine or tryptophan. The D gene is left open where the match is weak. Only part of the rows carry a size: once, few, many, or a class if the clone is expanded.

TRBV11-2	.	.	TRBJ2-1	TGTGCCAGCAGCCAGACCGGAGGGACACACTACAATGAGCAGTTCTTC	CASSQTGGTHYNEQFF
TRBV6-5	.	.	TRBJ1-4	TGTGCCAGCCACAGGGATCCAACTAATGAAAAACTGTTTTTT	CASHRDPTNEKLFF
TRBV14	.	.	TRBJ2-7	TGTGCCAGCAGCCAAGACCGAAGATTCGAGCAGTACTTC	CASSQDRRFEQYF
TRBV3-1/TRBV3-2	.	.	TRBJ2-6	TGTGCCAGCAGCCAAGATCGAGGGGCGGCCAACGTCCTGACTTTC	CASSQDRGAANVLTF
TRBV7-3	.	.	TRBJ2-3	TGTGCCAGCAGCTTAACAGGGGCTAGCACAGATACGCAGTATTTT	CASSLTGASTDTQYF
TRBV30	.	TRBD1	TRBJ1-1	TGTGCCTGGAGTTTACAGGGGATGCTCGGACTAGCTTTCTTT	CAWSLQGMLGLAFF
TRBV7-9	.	.	TRBJ1-3	TGTGCCAGCAGCTCCCGATTTTCCGGAAACACCATATATTTT	CASSSRFSGNTIYF
TRBV29-1	.	TRBD1	TRBJ2-5	TGCAGCGCAGAACAGGGGGCGGACCAAGAGACCCAGTACTTC	CSAEQGADQETQYF
TRBV6-5	.	TRBD1	TRBJ1-4	TGTGCCAGCAGTTCGGAGGATGGGACAGCGGGGGAAAAACTGTTTTTT	CASSSEDGTAGEKLFF
TRBV6-5	.	TRBD1	TRBJ1-2	TGTGCCAGCTCCCCCATTTGGACAGGAGGAGGTGGCTACACCTTC	CASSPIWTGGGGYTF
TRBV7-3	few	TRBD2	TRBJ2-1	TGTGCCAGCAGCACTCGGACTAGCGGGAGCCCGAGCTCCTACAATGAGCAGTTCTTC	CASSTRTSGSPSSYNEQFF
TRBV5-1	.	TRBD1	TRBJ2-1	TGCGCCAGCAGTTACCGACCTGGGACAGGGGGGAGAAATGAGCAGTTCTTC	CASSYRPGTGGRNEQFF
TRBV21-1	.	.	TRBJ1-2	TGTGCCAGTATGATTGGTGGCTACACCTTC	CASMIGGYTF
TRBV19	.	.	TRBJ2-3	TGTGCCAGTAGTATATTGAACACAGATACGCAGTATTTT	CASSILNTDTQYF
TRBV11-3	.	.	TRBJ2-5	TGTGCCAGCAGCTTAGGGGACCTGACAGGTCGAGAGACCCAGTACTTC	CASSLGDLTGRETQYF
TRBV24-1	.	TRBD2	TRBJ2-1	TGTGCCACTAAGCGGCCTAGCGGGAATCGCAATGAGCAGTTCTTC	CATKRPSGNRNEQFF
TRBV6-5	.	.	TRBJ1-1	TGTGCCAGCAGTTACGGACAGTTAATGGACACTGAAGCTTTCTTT	CASSYGQLMDTEAFF
TRBV29-1	.	.	TRBJ1-1	TGCAGCGTTGAAGATCCTGGTGAAGCTTTCTTT	CSVEDPGEAFF
TRBV3-1/TRBV3-2	.	.	TRBJ1-5	TGTGCCAGCAGCCCCGGGGTATCCGGCAATCAGCCCCAGCATTTT	CASSPGVSGNQPQHF
TRBV11-1	.	.	TRBJ1-5	TGTGCCAGCAGCTTAGACGGGCGAAGCAATCAGCCCCAGCATTTT	CASSLDGRSNQPQHF
TRBV9	.	.	TRBJ1-4	TGTGCCAGCAGCCCATCCCGGGACACAGCTGCAACTAATGAAAAACTGTTTTTT	CASSPSRDTAATNEKLFF
TRBV19	.	TRBD1	TRBJ2-5	TGTGCCAGTTGCGGGCAGGGGGACCAAGAGACCCAGTACTTC	CASCGQGDQETQYF
TRBV6-5	.	.	TRBJ2-1	TGTGCCAGCAGGACCCTTGTACACAATGAGCAGTTCTTC	CASRTLVHNEQFF
TRBV21-1	.	.	TRBJ1-5	TGTGCCAGCAGTACGACCGACAGGGAGAATAGCAATCAGCCCCAGCATTTT	CASSTTDRENSNQPQHF
TRBV25-1	few	TRBD1	TRBJ1-1	TGTGCCAGCAGTGGGACAGGGGGCTTTTCGGGCACTGAAGCTTTCTTT	CASSGTGGFSGTEAFF
TRBV21-1	once	.	TRBJ2-7	TGTGCCAGCAGCGGCCGACAGGGCCCCTACGAGCAGTACTTC	CASSGRQGPYEQYF
TRBV21-1	.	.	TRBJ1-2	TGTGCCAGCAGCAAAGGACAGGGCTATGGCTACACCTTC	CASSKGQGYGYTF
TRBV5-1	.	.	TRBJ1-1	TGCGCCAGCAGCGCACAGGGTGGGACTGAAGCTTTCTTT	CASSAQGGTEAFF
TRBV9	once	TRBD1	TRBJ1-4	TGTGCCAGCAGCACCCGACAGGGCTCACCTGAAAAACTGTTTTTT	CASSTRQGSPEKLFF
TRBV5-1	.	.	TRBJ1-4	TGCGCCAGCAGCCTGGGGCCGACTAATGAAAAACTGTTTTTT	CASSLGPTNEKLFF
TRBV24-1	.	TRBD1	TRBJ1-2	TGTGCCACCAGTGATCTACCAGAGAGACAGGGTCAAATGGTTTTTGGGAGAGTCTATGGCTACACCTTC	CATSDLPERQGQMVFGRVYGYTF
TRBV4-2	.	TRBD1	TRBJ1-5	TGTGCCAGCAGCCAAGGACAGGGAGTCAATCAGCCCCAGCATTTT	CASSQGQGVNQPQHF
TRBV14	.	.	TRBJ2-7	TGTGCCAGCAGCCATCGACGGGCCGGAGCCTACGAGCAGTACTTC	CASSHRRAGAYEQYF
TRBV7-9	.	.	TRBJ1-5	TGTGCCAGCAGCCCCGGGATTCAGGCGCTAAATCAGCCCCAGCATTTT	CASSPGIQALNQPQHF
TRBV19	.	TRBD2	TRBJ2-1	TGTGCCAGTAGTGGAGCGGGGGGGCCGGCTGAGCAGTTCTTC	CASSGAGGPAEQFF
TRBV6-2/TRBV6-3	.	TRBD1	TRBJ1-1	TGTGCCAGCAGTTATCCGACAGGGACCACTGAAGCTTTCTTT	CASSYPTGTTEAFF
TRBV11-3	.	.	TRBJ2-7	TGTGCCAGCAGGGGAAGAGGGAACGAGCAGTACTTC	CASRGRGNEQYF
TRBV24-1	.	TRBD2	TRBJ2-1	TGTGCCACCAGTGATGGGCGACCGAGCGGGGGGGTATACAATGAGCAGTTCTTC	CATSDGRPSGGVYNEQFF
TRBV7-8	few	TRBD1	TRBJ1-1	TGTGCCAGCAGCCCTCGGGACAGGGGGTCGAACACTGAAGCTTTCTTT	CASSPRDRGSNTEAFF
TRBV6-6	.	.	TRBJ1-1	TGTGCCAGCAGTTACTCTGGGGGGCAGACTGAAGCTTTCTTT	CASSYSGGQTEAFF
TRBV4-2	.	.	TRBJ2-5	TGTGCCAGCAGGTCACAGGGTGGGGAGACCCAGTACTTC	CASRSQGGETQYF
TRBV28	.	.	TRBJ1-1	TGTGCCAGCAAGGGCGTGGGGGGTTCATACACTGAAGCTTTCTTT	CASKGVGGSYTEAFF
TRBV24-1	.	TRBD1	TRBJ2-5	TGTGCCACCAGTGAGCCACAGGGGCAAGAGACCCAGTACTTC	CATSEPQGQETQYF
TRBV18	.	.	TRBJ1-1	TGTGCCAGCTCACCACAGGGGGTCGACACTGAAGCTTTCTTT	CASSPQGVDTEAFF
TRBV13	.	TRBD2	TRBJ2-7	TGTGCCAGCAGCTTAATTGGCGGGAGGTCCTACAAGCAGTACTTC	CASSLIGGRSYKQYF
TRBV3-1/TRBV3-2	.	.	TRBJ2-5	TGTGCCAGCAGCCAAGATCTCTCCGGCAGCGGGACCCAGTACTTC	CASSQDLSGSGTQYF
TRBV19	.	.	TRBJ1-3	TGTGCCAGTGGGGGGGTAGGTGGAAACACCATATATTTT	CASGGVGGNTIYF
TRBV5-1	.	.	TRBJ1-4	TGCGCCAGCAGCGATCAGGGTATGGGGAAGGAAAAACTGTTTTTT	CASSDQGMGKEKLFF